This T cell receptor (beta chain) stems from a study of blood T cell repertoires in COVID-19. V dropped 5 bases and J dropped 2 bases, with 13 bases sitting between them. The germline V gene has CDR1 LNHNV and CDR2 YYDKDF (reference sequence). This CDR3 comprises 14 residues. This clone was counted a single time. Produced via immunoSEQ multiplex PCR; TCRdb's table is partial and in-frame only. The table lists 190,000 or so clones, around 90% of them singletons, with approximately 2% in the top ten. The sample consisted of PBMCs or T cells enriched from blood (not recorded which). The sequence derives from a woman in her thirties who had recovered from COVID-19. The chain couples TRBV15 to TRBJ2-7; D possibly corresponds to TRBD2 (6 bases). The CDR3 loop is CATSVQAGPYEQYF. The CDR3 coding sequence is TGTGCCACCAGCGTCCAGGCGGGGCCCTACGAGCAGTACTTC.